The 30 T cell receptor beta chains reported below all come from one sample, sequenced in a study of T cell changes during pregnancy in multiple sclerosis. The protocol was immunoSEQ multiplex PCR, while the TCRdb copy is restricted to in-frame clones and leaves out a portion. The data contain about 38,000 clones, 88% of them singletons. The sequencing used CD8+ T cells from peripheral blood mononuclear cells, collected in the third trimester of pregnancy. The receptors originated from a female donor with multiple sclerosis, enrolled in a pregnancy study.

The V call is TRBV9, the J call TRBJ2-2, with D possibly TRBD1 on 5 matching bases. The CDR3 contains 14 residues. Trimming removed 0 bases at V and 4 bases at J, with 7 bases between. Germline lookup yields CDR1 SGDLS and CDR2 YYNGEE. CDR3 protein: CASSVGDSTGELFF. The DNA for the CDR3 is TGTGCCAGCAGCGTAGGTGACAGCACCGGGGAGCTGTTTTTT.

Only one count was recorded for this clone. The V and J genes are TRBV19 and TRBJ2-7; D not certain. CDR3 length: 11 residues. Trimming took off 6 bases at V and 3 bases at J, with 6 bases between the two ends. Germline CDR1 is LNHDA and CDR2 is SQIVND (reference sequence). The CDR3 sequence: CASSPGYEQYF. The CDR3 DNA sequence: TGTGCCAGTAGCCCAGGCTACGAGCAGTACTTC.

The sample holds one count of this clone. The CDR3 loop reads CASSYSNAGGTFF. For the CDR3, the DNA is TGTGCCAGCAGTTACTCGAACGCGGGGGGGACGTTCTTC. V is TRBV6-6 and J is TRBJ2-1, with 9 bases lining up with TRBD2. The CDR3 has 13 residues. J was trimmed by 15 bases and V by 0 bases; bases with no gene match: 6. Per the germline V gene, CDR1 is MNHNY and CDR2 is SVGAGI (reference sequence).

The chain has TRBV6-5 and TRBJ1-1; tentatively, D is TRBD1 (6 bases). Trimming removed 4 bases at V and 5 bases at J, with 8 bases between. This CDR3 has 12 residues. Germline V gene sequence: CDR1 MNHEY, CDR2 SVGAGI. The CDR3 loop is CASSSGHTEAFF. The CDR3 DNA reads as TGTGCCAGCAGTTCGGGACATACTGAAGCTTTCTTT.

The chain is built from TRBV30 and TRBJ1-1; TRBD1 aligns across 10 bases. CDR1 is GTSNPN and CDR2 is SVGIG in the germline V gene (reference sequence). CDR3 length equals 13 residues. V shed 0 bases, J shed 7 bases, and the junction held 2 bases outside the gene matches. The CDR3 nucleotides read TGTGCCTGGAGTGTTGACAGGGGGCTTGAAGCTTTCTTT. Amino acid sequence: CAWSVDRGLEAFF.

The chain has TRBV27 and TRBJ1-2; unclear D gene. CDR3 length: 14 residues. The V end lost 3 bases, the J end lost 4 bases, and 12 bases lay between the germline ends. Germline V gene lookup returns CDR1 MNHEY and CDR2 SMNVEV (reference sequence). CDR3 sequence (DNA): TGTGCCAGCAGTTTTCTGGAGGGAGGCTATGGCTACACCTTC. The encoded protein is CASSFLEGGYGYTF.

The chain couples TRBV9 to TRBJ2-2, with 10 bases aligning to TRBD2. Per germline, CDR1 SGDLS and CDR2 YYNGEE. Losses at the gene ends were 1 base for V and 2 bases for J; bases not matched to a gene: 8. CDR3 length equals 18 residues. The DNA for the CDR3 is TGTGCCAGCAGCGTACGTCCTAGCGGGGGCCCAAACACCGGGGAGCTGTTTTTT. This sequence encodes CASSVRPSGGPNTGELFF.

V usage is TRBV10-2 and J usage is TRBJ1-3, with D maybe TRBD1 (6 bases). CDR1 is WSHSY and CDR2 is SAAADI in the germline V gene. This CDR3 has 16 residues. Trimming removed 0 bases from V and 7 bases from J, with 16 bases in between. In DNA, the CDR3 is TGCGCCAGCAGTGAGTCGCAGGGGATGGCCGTGAACACCATATATTTT. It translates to CASSESQGMAVNTIYF.

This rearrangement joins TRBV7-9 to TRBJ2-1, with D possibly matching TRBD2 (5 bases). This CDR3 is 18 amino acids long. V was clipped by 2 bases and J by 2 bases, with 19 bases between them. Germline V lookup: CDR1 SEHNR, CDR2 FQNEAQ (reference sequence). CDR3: CASSLFRYGVIPYNEQFF. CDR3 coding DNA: TGTGCCAGCAGCTTATTTCGGTACGGGGTAATCCCCTACAATGAGCAGTTCTTC.

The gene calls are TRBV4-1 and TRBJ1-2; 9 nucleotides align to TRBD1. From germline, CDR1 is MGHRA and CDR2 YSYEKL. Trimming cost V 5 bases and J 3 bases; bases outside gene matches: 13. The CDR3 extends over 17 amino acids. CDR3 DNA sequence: TGCGCCAGCAGCGAAGGGACAGGGAGGCTGGATTACTATGGCTACACCTTC. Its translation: CASSEGTGRLDYYGYTF.

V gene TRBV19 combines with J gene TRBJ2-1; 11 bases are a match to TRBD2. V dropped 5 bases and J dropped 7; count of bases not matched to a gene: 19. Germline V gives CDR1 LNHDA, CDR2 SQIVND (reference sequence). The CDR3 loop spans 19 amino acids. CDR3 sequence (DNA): TGTGCCAGTAGTCACCACCCGGGACTAGCGGTCTGGGGGCGAAATGAGCAGTTCTTC. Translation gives CASSHHPGLAVWGRNEQFF. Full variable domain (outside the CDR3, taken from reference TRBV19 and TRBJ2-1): DGGITQSPKYLFRKEGQNVTLSCEQNLNHDAMYWYRQDPGQGLRLIYYSQIVNDFQKGDIAEGYSVSREKKESFPLTVTSAQKNPTAFYLCASSHHPGLAVWGRNEQFFGPGTRLTVL.

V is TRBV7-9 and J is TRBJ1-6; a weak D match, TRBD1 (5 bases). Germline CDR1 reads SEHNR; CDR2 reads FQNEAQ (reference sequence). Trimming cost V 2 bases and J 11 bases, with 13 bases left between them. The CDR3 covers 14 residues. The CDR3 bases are TGTGCCAGCAGCTTATCGGTCCGGGGGGCACCCCTCCACTTT. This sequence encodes CASSLSVRGAPLHF.

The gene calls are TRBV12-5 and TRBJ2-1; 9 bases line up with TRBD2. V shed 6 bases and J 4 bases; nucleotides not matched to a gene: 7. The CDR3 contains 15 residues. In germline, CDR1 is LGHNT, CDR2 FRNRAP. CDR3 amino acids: CASGLSGGLYNEQFF. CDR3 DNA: TGTGCTAGTGGCCTTAGCGGGGGCCTTTACAATGAGCAGTTCTTC.

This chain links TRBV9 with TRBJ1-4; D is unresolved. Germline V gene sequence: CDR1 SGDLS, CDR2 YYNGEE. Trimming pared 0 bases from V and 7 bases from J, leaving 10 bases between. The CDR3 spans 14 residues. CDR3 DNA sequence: TGTGCCAGCAGCGTAGGCGGCTCCCCTGAAAAACTGTTTTTT. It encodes CASSVGGSPEKLFF.

DNA for the CDR3: TGTGCCAGCAGTGAAGACGGCGGCTCCTACGAGCAGTACTTC. Amino acid sequence: CASSEDGGSYEQYF. The chain carries TRBV2 and TRBJ2-7; D not resolved. V was cut by 1 base and J by 0 bases, with 7 bases left in between. This CDR3 spans 14 amino acids. The germline V gene has CDR1 SNHLY and CDR2 FYNNEI.

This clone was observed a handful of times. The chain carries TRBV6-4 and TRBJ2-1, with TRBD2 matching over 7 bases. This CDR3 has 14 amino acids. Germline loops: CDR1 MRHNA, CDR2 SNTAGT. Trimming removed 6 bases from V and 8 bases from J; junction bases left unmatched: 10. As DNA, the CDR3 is TGTGCCAGCAGCGTGGCGGGGGAGAGGGATGAGCAGTTCTTC. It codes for CASSVAGERDEQFF.

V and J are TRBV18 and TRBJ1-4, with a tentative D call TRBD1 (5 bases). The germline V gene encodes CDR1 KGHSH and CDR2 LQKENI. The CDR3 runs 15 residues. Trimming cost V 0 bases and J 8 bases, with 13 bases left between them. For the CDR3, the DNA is TGTGCCAGCTCACCACCCGGCAGGGTAGGGGAAAAACTGTTTTTT. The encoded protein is CASSPPGRVGEKLFF.

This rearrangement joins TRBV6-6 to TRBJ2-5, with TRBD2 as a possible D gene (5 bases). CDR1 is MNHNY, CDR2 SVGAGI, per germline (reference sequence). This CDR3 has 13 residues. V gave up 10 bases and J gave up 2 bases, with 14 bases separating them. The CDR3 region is CATLDWAQETQYF. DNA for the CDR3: TGTGCCACCCTGGACTGGGCTCAAGAGACCCAGTACTTC.

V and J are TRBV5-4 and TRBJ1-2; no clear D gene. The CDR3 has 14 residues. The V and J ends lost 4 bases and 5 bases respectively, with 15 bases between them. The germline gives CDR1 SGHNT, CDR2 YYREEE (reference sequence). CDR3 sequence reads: CASSAGWLGYGYTF. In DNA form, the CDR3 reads TGTGCCAGCAGCGCGGGATGGCTTGGTTATGGCTACACCTTC.

CDR3 DNA: TGCGCCAGCAGCTTTTACGTAAGGACAGGGATGAACTATGGCTACACCTTC. It is translated as CASSFYVRTGMNYGYTF. V gene TRBV5-1 combines with J gene TRBJ1-2; 8 bases agree with TRBD1. Trimming cost V 2 bases and J 2 bases; bases outside gene matches: 11. Per the germline V gene, CDR1 is SGHRS and CDR2 is YFSETQ. The CDR3 runs to 17 residues. The whole variable domain, filled in from reference TRBV5-1 and TRBJ1-2, reads KAGVTQTPRYLIKTRGQQVTLSCSPISGHRSVSWYQQTPGQGLQFLFEYFSETQRNKGNFPGRFSGRQFSNSRSEMNVSTLELGDSALYLCASSFYVRTGMNYGYTFGSGTRLTVV.

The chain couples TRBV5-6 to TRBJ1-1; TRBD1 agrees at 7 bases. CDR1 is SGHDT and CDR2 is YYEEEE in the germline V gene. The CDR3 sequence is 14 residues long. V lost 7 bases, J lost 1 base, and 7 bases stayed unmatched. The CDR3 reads CASVQGGANTEAFF. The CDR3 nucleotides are TGTGCCAGCGTTCAAGGGGGCGCGAACACTGAAGCTTTCTTT.

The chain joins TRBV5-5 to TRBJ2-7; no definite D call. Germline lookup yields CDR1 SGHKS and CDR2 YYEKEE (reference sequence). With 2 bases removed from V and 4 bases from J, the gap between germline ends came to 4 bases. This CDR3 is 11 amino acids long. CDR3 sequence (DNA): TGTGCCAGCAGCTTCGGTTACGAGCAGTACTTC. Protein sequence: CASSFGYEQYF.

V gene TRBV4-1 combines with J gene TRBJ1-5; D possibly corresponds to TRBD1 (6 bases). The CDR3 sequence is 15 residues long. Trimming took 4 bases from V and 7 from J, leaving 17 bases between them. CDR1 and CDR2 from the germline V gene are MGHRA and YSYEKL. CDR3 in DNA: TGCGCCAGCAGCCTACACCTTCAGGGGAGACAGCCCCAGCATTTT. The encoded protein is CASSLHLQGRQPQHF.

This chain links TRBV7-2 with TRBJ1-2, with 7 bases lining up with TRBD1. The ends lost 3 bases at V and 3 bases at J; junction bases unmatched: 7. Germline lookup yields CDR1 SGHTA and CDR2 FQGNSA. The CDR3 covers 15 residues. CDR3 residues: CASSLTGLGDYGYTF. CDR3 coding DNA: TGTGCCAGCAGCTTGACAGGGTTAGGGGACTATGGCTACACCTTC.

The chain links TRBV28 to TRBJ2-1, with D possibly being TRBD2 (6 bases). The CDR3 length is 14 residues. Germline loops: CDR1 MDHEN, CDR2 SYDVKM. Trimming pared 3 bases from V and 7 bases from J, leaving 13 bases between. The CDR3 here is CASSFIGGENEQFF. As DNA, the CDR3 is TGTGCCAGCAGTTTCATCGGGGGAGAGAATGAGCAGTTCTTC.

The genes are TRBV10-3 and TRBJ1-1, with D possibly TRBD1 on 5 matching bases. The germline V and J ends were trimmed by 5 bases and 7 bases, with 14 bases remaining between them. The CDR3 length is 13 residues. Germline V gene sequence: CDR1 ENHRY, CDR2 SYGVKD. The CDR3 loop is CAISQGLAGEAFF. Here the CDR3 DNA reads TGTGCCATCAGTCAGGGTTTGGCAGGTGAAGCTTTCTTT.

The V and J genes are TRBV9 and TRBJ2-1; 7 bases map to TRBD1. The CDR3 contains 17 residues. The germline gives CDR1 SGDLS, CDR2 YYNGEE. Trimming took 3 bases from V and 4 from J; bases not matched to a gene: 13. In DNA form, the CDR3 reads TGTGCCAGCAGCGACCGTGAAAGGACAGGCTTTTACAATGAGCAGTTCTTC. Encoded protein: CASSDRERTGFYNEQFF.

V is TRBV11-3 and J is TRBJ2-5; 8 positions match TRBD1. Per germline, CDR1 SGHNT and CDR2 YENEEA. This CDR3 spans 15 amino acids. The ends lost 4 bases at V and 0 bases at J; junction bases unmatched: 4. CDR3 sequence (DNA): TGTGCCAGCAGCTCGGGACAGGCGTACCAAGAGACCCAGTACTTC. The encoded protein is CASSSGQAYQETQYF.

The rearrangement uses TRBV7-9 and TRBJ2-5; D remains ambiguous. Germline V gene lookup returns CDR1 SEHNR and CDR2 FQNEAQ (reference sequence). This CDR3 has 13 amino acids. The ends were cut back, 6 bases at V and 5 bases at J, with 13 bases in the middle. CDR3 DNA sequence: TGTGCCAGCAGTAACCGCGTCCGGGAGACCCAGTACTTC. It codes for CASSNRVRETQYF.

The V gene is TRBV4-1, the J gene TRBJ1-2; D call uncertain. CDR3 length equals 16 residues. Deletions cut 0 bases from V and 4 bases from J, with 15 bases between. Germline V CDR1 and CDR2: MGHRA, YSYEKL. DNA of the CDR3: TGCGCCAGCAGCCAAGATGGGCCCGGAGGCGGCTATGGCTACACCTTC. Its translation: CASSQDGPGGGYGYTF.